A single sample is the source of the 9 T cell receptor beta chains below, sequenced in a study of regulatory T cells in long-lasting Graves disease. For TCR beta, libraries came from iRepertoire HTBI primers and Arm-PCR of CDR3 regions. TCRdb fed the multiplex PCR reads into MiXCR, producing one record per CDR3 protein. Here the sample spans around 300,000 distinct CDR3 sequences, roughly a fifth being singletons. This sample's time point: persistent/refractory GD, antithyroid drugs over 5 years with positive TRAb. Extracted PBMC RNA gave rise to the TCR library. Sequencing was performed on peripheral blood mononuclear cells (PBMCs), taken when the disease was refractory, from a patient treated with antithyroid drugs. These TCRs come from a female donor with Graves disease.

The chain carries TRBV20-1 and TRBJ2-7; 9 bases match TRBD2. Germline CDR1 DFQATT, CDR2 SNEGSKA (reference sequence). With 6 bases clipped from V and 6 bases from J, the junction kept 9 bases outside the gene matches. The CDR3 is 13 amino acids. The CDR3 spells CSASPGTSSEQYF. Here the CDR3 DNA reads TGCAGTGCCAGCCCCGGGACTAGCTCCGAGCAGTACTTC.

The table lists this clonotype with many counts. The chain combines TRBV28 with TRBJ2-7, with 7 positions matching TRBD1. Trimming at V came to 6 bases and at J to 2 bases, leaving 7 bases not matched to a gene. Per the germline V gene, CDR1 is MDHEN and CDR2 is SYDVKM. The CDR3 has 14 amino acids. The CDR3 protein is CASRPGQVTYEQYF. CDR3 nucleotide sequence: TGTGCCAGCAGACCCGGACAGGTTACCTACGAGCAGTACTTC.

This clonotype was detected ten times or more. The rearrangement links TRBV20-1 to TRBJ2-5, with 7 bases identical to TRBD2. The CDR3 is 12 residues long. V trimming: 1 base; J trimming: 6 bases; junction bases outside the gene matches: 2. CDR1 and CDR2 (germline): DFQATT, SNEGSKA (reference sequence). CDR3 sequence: CSARGGGKTQYF. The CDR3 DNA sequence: TGCAGTGCTAGAGGGGGGGGTAAGACCCAGTACTTC.

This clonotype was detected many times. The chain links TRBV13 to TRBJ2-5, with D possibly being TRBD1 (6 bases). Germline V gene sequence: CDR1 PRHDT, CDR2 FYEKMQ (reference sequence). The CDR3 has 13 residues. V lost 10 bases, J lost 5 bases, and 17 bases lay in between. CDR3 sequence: CATWGPGEETQYF. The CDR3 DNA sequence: TGTGCCACCTGGGGGCCAGGCGAGGAGACCCAGTACTTC.

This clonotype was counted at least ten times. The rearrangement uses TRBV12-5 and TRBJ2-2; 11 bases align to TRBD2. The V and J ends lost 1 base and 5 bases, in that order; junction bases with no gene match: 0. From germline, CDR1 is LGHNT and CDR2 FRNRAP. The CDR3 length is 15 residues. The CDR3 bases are TGTGCTAGTGGTTTGGGACTAGCGGGAACCGGGGAGCTGTTTTTT. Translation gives CASGLGLAGTGELFF.

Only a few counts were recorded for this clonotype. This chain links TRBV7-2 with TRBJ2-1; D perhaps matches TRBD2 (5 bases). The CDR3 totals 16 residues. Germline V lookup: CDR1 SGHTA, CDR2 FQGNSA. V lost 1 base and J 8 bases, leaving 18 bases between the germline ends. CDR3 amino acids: CASSLGERTFGDEQFF. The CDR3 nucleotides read TGTGCCAGCAGCTTAGGGGAGCGGACTTTTGGTGATGAGCAGTTCTTC. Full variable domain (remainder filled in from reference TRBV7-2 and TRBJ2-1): GAGVSQSPSNKVTEKGKDVELRCDPISGHTALYWYRQSLGQGLEFLIYFQGNSAPDKSGLPSDRFSAERTGGSVSTLTIQRTQQEDSAVYLCASSLGERTFGDEQFFGPGTRLTVL.

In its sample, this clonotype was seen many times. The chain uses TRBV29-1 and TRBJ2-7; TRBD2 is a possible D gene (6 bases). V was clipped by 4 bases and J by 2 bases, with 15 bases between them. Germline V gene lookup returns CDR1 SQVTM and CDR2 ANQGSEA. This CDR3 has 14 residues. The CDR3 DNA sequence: TGCAGCGTTGGGGGTTGGGACTCTCCCTACGAGCAGTACTTC. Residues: CSVGGWDSPYEQYF.

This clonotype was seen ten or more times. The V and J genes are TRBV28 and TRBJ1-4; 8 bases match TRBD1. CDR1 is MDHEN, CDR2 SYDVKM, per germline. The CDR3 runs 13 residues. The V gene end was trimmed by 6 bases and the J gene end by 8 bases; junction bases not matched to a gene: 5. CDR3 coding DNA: TGTGCCAGCAGACCAGGGGGCGAGGAAAAACTGTTTTTT. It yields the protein CASRPGGEEKLFF.

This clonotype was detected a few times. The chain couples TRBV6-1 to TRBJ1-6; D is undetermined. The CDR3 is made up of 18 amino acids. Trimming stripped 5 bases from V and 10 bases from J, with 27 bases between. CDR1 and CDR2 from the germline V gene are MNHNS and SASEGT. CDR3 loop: CASSRRMGFDPEDSPLHF. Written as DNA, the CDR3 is TGTGCCAGCAGTCGTCGGATGGGTTTTGACCCCGAAGACTCACCCCTCCACTTT.